A single sample is the source of the 9 T cell receptor beta chains below, sequenced in a study of cytomegalovirus exposure and HLA in healthy donors. 13 Jbeta primers and 60 Vbeta primers were used for the PCR. TCRdb keeps only in-frame clones here, not all; method: immunoSEQ multiplex PCR. Here the sample spans more than 95,000 clones, roughly three quarters being singletons. The sample was PBMCs. The receptors come from a man aged 30-40 years in good health and CMV-seropositive.

The chain recombines TRBV27 with TRBJ2-3; 10 bases agree with TRBD2. CDR1 and CDR2 from the germline V gene are MNHEY and SMNVEV (reference sequence). The CDR3 covers 16 residues. The ends lost 7 bases at V and 6 bases at J; junction bases unmatched: 13. The CDR3 region has the DNA TGTGCCAGCATGACAAGGAGCGGGAGGGTTTGGGATACGCAGTATTTT. Amino acids: CASMTRSGRVWDTQYF.

V and J are TRBV7-2 and TRBJ2-2; 7 nucleotides line up with TRBD2. This CDR3 region has 15 residues. V shed 5 bases, J shed 4 bases, and the junction held 7 bases outside the gene matches. Germline CDR1 reads SGHTA; CDR2 reads FQGNSA. This CDR3 reads CASSNGLVRTGELFF. The CDR3 nucleotides read TGTGCCAGCAGCAACGGACTAGTTCGCACCGGGGAGCTGTTTTTT.

The chain links TRBV2 to TRBJ1-2; weak D call: TRBD1 (6 bases). The CDR3 is made up of 11 amino acids. V gave up 7 bases and J gave up 10 bases, with 13 bases separating them. Germline V CDR1 and CDR2: SNHLY, FYNNEI. CDR3 loop: CASMAGAAYTF. The CDR3 DNA follows: TGTGCCAGCATGGCGGGGGCGGCCTACACCTTC. The variable domain in full, with the rest retrieved from reference TRBV2 and TRBJ1-2, is EPEVTQTPSHQVTQMGQEVILRCVPISNHLYFYWYRQILGQKVEFLVSFYNNEISEKSEIFDDQFSVERPDGSNFTLKIRSTKLEDSAMYFCASMAGAAYTFGSGTRLTVV.

This sequence joins TRBV7-2 and TRBJ2-1; 8 nucleotides line up with TRBD2. The CDR3 consists of 15 residues. CDR1 is SGHTA and CDR2 is FQGNSA in the germline V gene. V gave up 5 bases and J gave up 5 bases; unmatched junction bases: 8. The CDR3 DNA is TGTGCCAGCAGCCCTGGACTAGCTTTCAACAATGAGCAGTTCTTC. This encodes CASSPGLAFNNEQFF. The variable domain in full, completed from reference TRBV7-2 and TRBJ2-1, reads GAGVSQSPSNKVTEKGKDVELRCDPISGHTALYWYRQSLGQGLEFLIYFQGNSAPDKSGLPSDRFSAERTGGSVSTLTIQRTQQEDSAVYLCASSPGLAFNNEQFFGPGTRLTVL.

This rearrangement joins TRBV5-8 to TRBJ2-3, with 8 bases that match TRBD1. J lost 1 base, V lost 4 bases, and 2 bases had no gene match. Germline V CDR1 and CDR2: SGHTS, YDEGEE. The CDR3 spans 14 residues. The CDR3 DNA reads TGTGCCAGCAGCCTACAGGGGGGCACAGATACGCAGTATTTT. As protein: CASSLQGGTDTQYF. The full variable domain, with the rest looked up from reference TRBV5-8 and TRBJ2-3, is EAGVTQSPTHLIKTRGQQATLRCSPISGHTSVYWYQQALGLGLQFLLWYDEGEERNRGNFPPRFSGRQFPNYSSELNVNALELEDSALYLCASSLQGGTDTQYFGPGTRLTVL.

The chain has TRBV6-5 and TRBJ1-1, with D hard to call. This CDR3 is built from 14 residues. Trimming cost V 7 bases and J 3 bases, with 15 bases left between them. CDR1 and CDR2 (germline): MNHEY, SVGAGI. The CDR3, as DNA: TGTGCCAGCACCCGGGCCGGGGTGGACACTGAAGCTTTCTTT. Amino acid sequence: CASTRAGVDTEAFF.

The CDR3 bases are TGTGCCAGCAGCTTAGCCGGGACTAGCCAAGAGACCCAGTACTTC. This encodes CASSLAGTSQETQYF. The V gene is TRBV7-6, the J gene TRBJ2-5; TRBD2 aligns across 8 bases. The CDR3 has 15 amino acids. Germline values: CDR1 SGHVS, CDR2 FNYEAQ. Losses at the gene ends were 0 bases for V and 1 base for J; bases not matched to a gene: 1.

The chain has TRBV6-4 and TRBJ2-1, with 9 bases aligning to TRBD2. The V gene's germline CDR1 is MRHNA and CDR2 SNTAGT. Trimming took 2 bases from V and 8 from J; bases not matched to a gene: 4. The CDR3 totals 14 residues. The CDR3 nucleotides read TGTGCCAGCAGTGACAATGGCGGGAGGGATGAGCAGTTCTTC. This sequence encodes CASSDNGGRDEQFF.

The chain joins TRBV27 to TRBJ2-7, with D maybe TRBD2 (6 bases). Per germline, CDR1 MNHEY and CDR2 SMNVEV (reference sequence). The CDR3 consists of 14 residues. Trimming took off 4 bases at V and 7 bases at J, with 17 bases between the two ends. The CDR3 loop is CASSSLTGVGEQYF. The CDR3, as DNA: TGTGCCAGCAGTTCTTTGACGGGAGTAGGGGAGCAGTACTTC.